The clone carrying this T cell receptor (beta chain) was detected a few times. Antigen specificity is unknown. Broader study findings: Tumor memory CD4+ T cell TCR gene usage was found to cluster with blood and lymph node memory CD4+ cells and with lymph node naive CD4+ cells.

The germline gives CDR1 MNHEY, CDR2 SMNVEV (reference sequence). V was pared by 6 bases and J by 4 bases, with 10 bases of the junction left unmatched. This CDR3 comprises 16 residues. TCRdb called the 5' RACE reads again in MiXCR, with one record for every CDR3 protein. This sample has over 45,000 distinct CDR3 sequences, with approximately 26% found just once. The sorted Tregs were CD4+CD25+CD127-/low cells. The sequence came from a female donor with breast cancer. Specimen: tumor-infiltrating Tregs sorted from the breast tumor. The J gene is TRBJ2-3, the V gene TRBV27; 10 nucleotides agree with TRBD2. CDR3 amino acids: CASSPLASGSADTQYF. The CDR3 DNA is TGTGCCAGCAGCCCCCTTGCTAGCGGGAGTGCAGATACGCAGTATTTT.